The TCR beta chain under discussion was sequenced for a study of blood T cells in healthy people across ages. General study results and limits: The fall in TCR beta diversity per million T cells was roughly linear with age.

The CDR3 sequence is 15 residues long. V was pared by 1 base and J by 0 bases, with 9 bases between. CDR1 and CDR2 from the germline V gene are SGHTA and FQGNSA. There were at least 5 micrograms of total RNA extracted from every sample. Together with a sample-barcoded 5' primer, a J-beta primer mix was included in a second PCR lasting about 7 to 11 cycles. Each cDNA molecule, via a template-switch adaptor with 12 random nucleotides, was tagged. TCRdb reprocessed the 5' RACE reads with MiXCR, giving one entry per CDR3 protein. The repertoire holds 650,000 to 800,000 distinct CDR3 sequences, with around two fifths as singletons. This clonotype occurred a few times. Its antigen remains unknown.

The receptor was derived from a man between 60 and 75 years old in good health. The rearrangement links TRBV7-2 to TRBJ2-5; no firm D call. Specimen: blood. The CDR3 DNA sequence: TGTGCCAGCAGCTTAGTGGGTTGGTACCAAGAGACCCAGTACTTC. Translating gives CASSLVGWYQETQYF.